This T cell receptor (beta chain) emerged from a study of cytomegalovirus exposure and HLA in healthy donors. General study findings and limits: It was approximately 160 TCR beta chains that were listed as cytomegalovirus-associated.

This clone was seen only once. Its antigen remains unidentified. PCR amplification relied on 60 Vbeta primers (plus 13 Jbeta primers). Original processing notes: It was a later analysis that counted roughly 79 million unique TCR beta chains, of which approximately 11 million were shared. Produced via immunoSEQ multiplex PCR; TCRdb's table is partial and in-frame only. D and trimming were read from the DNA, whereas the V and J calls and clone size are those reported in that table. The sample shows around 160,000 clones, roughly four fifths of them seen only once. This CDR3 spans 13 amino acids. Trimming pared 2 bases from V and 3 bases from J, leaving 8 bases between. CDR1 SGHAT and CDR2 FQDESV come from the germline V gene (reference sequence).

The specimen sequenced was PBMCs. The rearrangement joins TRBV11-1 to TRBJ2-7; no definite D call. The sequence was obtained from a man aged 50 to 60 in good health and CMV-seropositive. The CDR3 sequence is CASSLTQDYEQYF. CDR3 coding DNA: TGTGCCAGCAGCTTAACTCAGGACTACGAGCAGTACTTC. Full variable domain (outside the CDR3, taken from reference TRBV11-1 and TRBJ2-7): EAEVAQSPRYKITEKSQAVAFWCDPISGHATLYWYRQILGQGPELLVQFQDESVVDDSQLPKDRFSAERLKGVDSTLKIQPAELGDSAMYLCASSLTQDYEQYFGPGTRLTVT.